The 3 T cell receptor beta chains reported below all come from one sample, sequenced in a study of OX40 agonist ivuxolimab in advanced cancers. Clones were read by immunoSEQ multiplex PCR, and TCRdb kept only the in-frame ones, dropping some. Of 100,000 to 150,000 clones listed, approximately 92% were seen once; the top ten hold more than 0.15%. Specimen: CD4+ or CD8+ T cells sorted from blood, collected in a trial of the OX40 agonist ivuxolimab. The source is an adult with an advanced solid tumor such as melanoma, head and neck, liver or kidney cancer.

The V call is TRBV28, the J call TRBJ2-7; D is ambiguous. The V end was cut by 6 bases, the J end by 3 bases, with 6 bases between. The CDR3 runs 11 residues. The germline CDR1 and CDR2 sequences are MDHEN and SYDVKM. The CDR3, as DNA: TGTGCCAGCAGCCTCCTCTACGAGCAGTACTTC. This translates into CASSLLYEQYF.

The gene calls are TRBV11-2 and TRBJ2-7; TRBD2 is a possible D gene (7 bases). Trimming cost V 1 base and J 6 bases, with 16 bases left between them. CDR3 size: 15 residues. The V gene's germline CDR1 is SGHAT and CDR2 FQNNGV. The CDR3 here is CASSLARGPFAEQYF. CDR3 nucleotide sequence: TGTGCCAGCAGCTTAGCGCGGGGGCCCTTCGCCGAGCAGTACTTC.

The DNA for the CDR3 is TGTGCCAGTAGTACCCTCGACAGGTCTGGGGGCTACACCTTC. It translates to CASSTLDRSGGYTF. The V and J genes are TRBV19 and TRBJ1-2; possibly TRBD1 for D (6 bases). Germline CDR1 is LNHDA and CDR2 is SQIVND (reference sequence). With 4 bases removed from V and 8 bases from J, the gap between germline ends came to 17 bases. This CDR3 is 14 amino acids long.